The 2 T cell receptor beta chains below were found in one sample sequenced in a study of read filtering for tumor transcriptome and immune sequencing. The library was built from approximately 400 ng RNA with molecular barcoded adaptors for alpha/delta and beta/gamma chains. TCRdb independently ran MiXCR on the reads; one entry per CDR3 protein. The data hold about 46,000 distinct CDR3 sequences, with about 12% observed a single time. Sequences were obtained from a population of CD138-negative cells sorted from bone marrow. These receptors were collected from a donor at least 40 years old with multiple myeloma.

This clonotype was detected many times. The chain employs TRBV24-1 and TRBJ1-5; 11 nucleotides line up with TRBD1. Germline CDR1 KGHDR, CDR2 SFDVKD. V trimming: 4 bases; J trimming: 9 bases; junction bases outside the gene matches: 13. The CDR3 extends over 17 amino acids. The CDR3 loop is CATSEAGTGGRSVPQHF. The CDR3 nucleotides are TGTGCCACCAGTGAAGCCGGGACAGGGGGTAGGTCGGTGCCCCAGCATTTT.

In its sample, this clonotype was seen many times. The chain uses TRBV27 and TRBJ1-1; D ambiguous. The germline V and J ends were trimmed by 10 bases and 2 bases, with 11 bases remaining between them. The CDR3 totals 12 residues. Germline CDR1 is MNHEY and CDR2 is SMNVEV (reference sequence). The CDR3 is CATRRGNTEAFF. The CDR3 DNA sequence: TGTGCCACCAGGCGGGGAAACACTGAAGCTTTCTTT.